The T cell receptor beta chain under discussion was sequenced for a study of CD8+ T cells in alopecia areata. Overall study: Patients in the study were on tofacitinib for 6 to 18 months, then off it for 6 months. Findings and limits, study-wide: In lesional scalp, particularly from alopecia totalis/universalis, clonality was higher than in normal scalp.

The sequencing template was cDNA reverse transcribed from extracted RNA. TCRdb's copy holds only in-frame clones and misses some; the assay was immunoSEQ multiplex PCR. The sample has fewer than 250,000 clones; less than 65% are singletons. Worth noting for this clone: Its cognate antigen is unknown.

Germline assignment: CDR1 SGHVS and CDR2 FQNEAQ. The CDR3 consists of 16 residues. Trimming took off 5 bases at V and 4 bases at J, with 17 bases between the two ends. Treatment meaning: oral pan-JAK inhibitor, 5-10 mg twice daily. Individuals with alopecia areata gave both lesional scalp punch biopsies and peripheral blood for collection. Sequencing used CD4+ T cells sorted from blood, obtained at week 4, from a patient treated with tofacitinib. This clonotype originated in a human donor with alopecia areata. The V call is TRBV7-8, the J call TRBJ1-4; a possible D gene is TRBD1 (6 bases). The CDR3: CASSPSAGHLNEKLFF. CDR3 bases: TGTGCCAGCAGCCCATCAGCGGGACACCTTAATGAAAAACTGTTTTTT.